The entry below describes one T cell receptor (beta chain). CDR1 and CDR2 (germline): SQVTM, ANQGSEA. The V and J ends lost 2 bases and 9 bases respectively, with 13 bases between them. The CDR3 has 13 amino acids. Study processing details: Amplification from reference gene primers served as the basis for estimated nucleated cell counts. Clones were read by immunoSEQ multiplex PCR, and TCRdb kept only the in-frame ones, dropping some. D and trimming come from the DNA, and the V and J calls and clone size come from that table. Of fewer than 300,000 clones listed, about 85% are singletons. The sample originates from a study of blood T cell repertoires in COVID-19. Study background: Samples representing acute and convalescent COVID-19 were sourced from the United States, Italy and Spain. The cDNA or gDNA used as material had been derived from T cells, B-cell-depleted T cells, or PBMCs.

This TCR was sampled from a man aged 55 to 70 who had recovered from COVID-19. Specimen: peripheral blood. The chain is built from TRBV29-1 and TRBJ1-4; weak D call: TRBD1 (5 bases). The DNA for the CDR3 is TGCAGCGTTGAACCGCCAGGGTCCAAAAAACTGTTTTTT. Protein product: CSVEPPGSKKLFF.